These 22 T cell receptor beta chains came from one sample sequenced in a study of Tregs in tolerant kidney transplant recipients. Clones were read by immunoSEQ multiplex PCR, and TCRdb kept only the in-frame ones, dropping some. The top ten clones hold 4% to 6.5% of a sample with over 50,000 clones, over 70% of them seen once. The sample consisted of CD4+ T cells from blood. These receptors were taken from a human donor in good health.

The chain couples TRBV23-1 to TRBJ2-3, with a tentative D call TRBD1 (5 bases). TRBV23-1 is filed as an ORF, its function uncertain. V was trimmed by 4 bases and J by 8 bases, leaving 25 bases between them. The CDR3 is 17 amino acids. CDR3 sequence (DNA): TGCGCCAGCAGTCGAAACCTAAACCGGGCTCTCAGGGTTACGCAGTATTTT. Protein: CASSRNLNRALRVTQYF.

V usage is TRBV27 and J usage is TRBJ1-6; weak D call: TRBD1 (5 bases). V dropped 3 bases and J dropped 10 bases, with 10 bases sitting between them. The CDR3 runs 13 residues. The V gene's germline CDR1 is MNHEY and CDR2 SMNVEV (reference sequence). CDR3 DNA sequence: TGTGCCAGCAGTTTCGACAGACAGTCACCCCTCCACTTT. It encodes CASSFDRQSPLHF.

The chain recombines TRBV6-1 with TRBJ2-1; D might be TRBD1 or TRBD2, each matching 5 bases. The CDR3 covers 12 residues. V lost 5 bases and J lost 10, with 12 bases in between. Germline values: CDR1 MNHNS, CDR2 SASEGT. CDR3 coding DNA: TGTGCCAGCAGTCTCCGGGACGGAGAGCAGTTCTTC. Encoded protein: CASSLRDGEQFF.

The CDR3 reads CASSLAPRGVRNQPQHF. CDR3 nucleotide sequence: TGTGCCAGCAGCTTAGCGCCCAGGGGGGTCCGCAATCAGCCCCAGCATTTT. The gene calls are TRBV11-2 and TRBJ1-5; 7 positions match TRBD1. The CDR3 spans 17 residues. The V and J ends lost 1 base and 2 bases, in that order; junction bases with no gene match: 8. The germline CDR1 and CDR2 sequences are SGHAT and FQNNGV.

The chain couples TRBV4-1 to TRBJ1-3; the match to TRBD1 covers 7 bases. In germline, CDR1 is MGHRA, CDR2 YSYEKL. V shed 6 bases, J shed 4 bases, and the junction held 12 bases outside the gene matches. This CDR3 is built from 16 residues. The CDR3 coding sequence is TGCGCCAGCAGGGCGATGGGACAGTCGAAAGGAAACACCATATATTTT. The encoded protein is CASRAMGQSKGNTIYF.

The CDR3 is CSVDSGTDTQYF. CDR3 in DNA: TGCAGCGTTGATAGCGGCACAGATACGCAGTATTTT. The rearrangement links TRBV29-1 to TRBJ2-3, with D perhaps TRBD2 (5 bases). The CDR3 totals 12 residues. V lost 3 bases and J lost 1, with 5 bases in between. CDR1 and CDR2 from the germline V gene are SQVTM and ANQGSEA.

The V gene is TRBV7-2, the J gene TRBJ1-5, with D possibly being TRBD1 (6 bases). Per germline, CDR1 SGHTA and CDR2 FQGNSA. This CDR3 has 15 amino acids. Trimming removed 1 base at V and 8 bases at J, with 15 bases between. CDR3 loop: CASSLGPQGRKPQHF. The CDR3 nucleotides are TGTGCCAGCAGCTTAGGGCCACAGGGTCGGAAGCCCCAGCATTTT.

This chain links TRBV19 with TRBJ1-1, with D unresolved. The V end was cut by 0 bases, the J end by 0 bases, with 11 bases between. Germline V gene data show CDR1 as LNHDA and CDR2 as SQIVND (reference sequence). This CDR3 has 16 amino acids. In DNA, the CDR3 is TGTGCCAGTAGTATAGACGCGATGTCCCTGAACACTGAAGCTTTCTTT. It is translated as CASSIDAMSLNTEAFF.

This chain links TRBV7-3 with TRBJ2-4; 7 bases map to TRBD1. J was trimmed by 7 bases and V by 4 bases; bases with no gene match: 4. The CDR3 consists of 13 residues. Per germline, CDR1 SGHTA and CDR2 FQGTGA. The CDR3 DNA reads TGTGCCAGCAGCTCCCAGGGGGAGAACATTCAGTACTTC. This sequence encodes CASSSQGENIQYF.

The chain joins TRBV4-2 to TRBJ2-3; 7 nucleotides line up with TRBD1. The CDR3 is 17 amino acids. CDR1 LGHNA and CDR2 YNFKEQ come from the germline V gene. The V segment lost 0 bases and the J segment 5 bases; nucleotides outside the gene matches: 11. CDR3 sequence reads: CASSQEGRQGSKDTQYF. Here the CDR3 DNA reads TGTGCCAGCAGCCAAGAAGGGCGACAGGGATCGAAAGATACGCAGTATTTT.

The V and J genes are TRBV7-9 and TRBJ2-2, with 11 nucleotides matching TRBD1. Germline V gene sequence: CDR1 SEHNR, CDR2 FQNEAQ (reference sequence). The CDR3 length is 15 residues. V lost 5 bases, J lost 4 bases, and 3 bases stayed unmatched. In DNA form, the CDR3 reads TGTGCCAGCAGCCTGGACAGGGGGCTCACCGGGGAGCTGTTTTTT. Translation gives CASSLDRGLTGELFF.

This sequence joins TRBV7-9 and TRBJ2-7; tentatively, D is TRBD1 (5 bases). The CDR3 has 14 residues. Looked up from germline, CDR1 is SEHNR and CDR2 is FQNEAQ (reference sequence). V was cut by 4 bases and J by 4 bases, with 14 bases left in between. CDR3 DNA sequence: TGTGCCAGCAGCTCCAGACAGTATCAATACGAGCAGTACTTC. Amino acids: CASSSRQYQYEQYF. Full variable domain (outside the CDR3, taken from reference TRBV7-9 and TRBJ2-7): DTGVSQNPRHKITKRGQNVTFRCDPISEHNRLYWYRQTLGQGPEFLTYFQNEAQLEKSRLLSDRFSAERPKGSFSTLEIQRTEQGDSAMYLCASSSRQYQYEQYFGPGTRLTVT.

The rearrangement links TRBV4-1 to TRBJ2-1; 9 nucleotides agree with TRBD2. Trimming cost V 0 bases and J 7 bases; bases outside gene matches: 13. The germline V gene has CDR1 MGHRA and CDR2 YSYEKL. The length of the CDR3 is 18 residues. The chain's CDR3 is CASSQESRGGAMGNEQFF. The DNA of the CDR3 is TGCGCCAGCAGCCAAGAGAGCCGCGGGGGGGCTATGGGAAATGAGCAGTTCTTC.

This chain uses TRBV18 with TRBJ2-4; D is undetermined. Germline CDR1 is KGHSH and CDR2 is LQKENI. V lost 6 bases, J lost 9 bases, and 18 bases lay in between. The CDR3 is made up of 14 amino acids. The CDR3 DNA is TGTGCCAGCTCGCCTTCTCCGGGTACGGGCATTCAGTACTTC. Its translation is CASSPSPGTGIQYF.

This clone was seen a few times. V and J are TRBV19 and TRBJ1-5; 8 bases line up with TRBD1. The CDR3 contains 14 residues. The V segment lost 5 bases and the J segment 6 bases; nucleotides outside the gene matches: 6. Looked up from germline, CDR1 is LNHDA and CDR2 is SQIVND (reference sequence). This chain's CDR3 is CASSPGQGGQPQHF. The CDR3 DNA follows: TGTGCCAGTAGTCCTGGACAGGGAGGTCAGCCCCAGCATTTT.

The CDR3 here is CASRGAGGRNEQFF. As DNA, the CDR3 is TGTGCCAGCAGGGGAGCGGGAGGGAGGAATGAGCAGTTCTTC. This sequence joins TRBV28 and TRBJ2-1; 10 bases line up with TRBD2. The CDR3 length is 14 residues. Germline CDR1 and CDR2: MDHEN and SYDVKM. V lost 6 bases, J lost 7 bases, and 6 bases stayed unmatched.

This clone is classed as medium-sized (0.01 to 0.1%). Different DNA sequences within this sample yield the same CDR3. The chain combines TRBV7-9 with TRBJ1-5; D unclear. CDR1 is SEHNR and CDR2 is FQNEAQ in the germline V gene (reference sequence). This CDR3 has 14 residues. V was shortened by 5 bases and J by 7 bases, with 15 bases between the two germline ends. The CDR3 loop reads CASSPERDGQPQHF. DNA of the CDR3: TGTGCCAGCAGCCCCGAGAGGGATGGGCAGCCCCAGCATTTT.

The chain couples TRBV7-9 to TRBJ2-7; 10 bases match TRBD2. This CDR3 contains 18 residues. CDR1 is SEHNR, CDR2 FQNEAQ, per germline (reference sequence). V was clipped by 1 base and J by 7 bases; unmatched bases: 16. The CDR3: CASSLVGWTSGHYSEQYF. CDR3 sequence (DNA): TGTGCCAGCAGCTTAGTCGGTTGGACTAGCGGCCACTACTCGGAGCAGTACTTC.

This clone has only one observation. For the CDR3, the DNA is TGTGCCAGCAGCTTAGTCCGGCCGCGGGGTGGCACTGAAGCTTTCTTT. Its translation: CASSLVRPRGGTEAFF. The chain employs TRBV7-8 and TRBJ1-1, with unresolved D. The CDR3 consists of 16 residues. Germline values: CDR1 SGHVS, CDR2 FQNEAQ. Trimming took 1 base from V and 4 from J, leaving 16 bases between them.

The chain combines TRBV28 with TRBJ1-6, with D possibly TRBD1 on 5 matching bases. Germline V lookup: CDR1 MDHEN, CDR2 SYDVKM. The CDR3 loop spans 16 amino acids. V lost 2 bases and J 7 bases, leaving 15 bases between the germline ends. The CDR3 DNA reads as TGTGCCAGCAGTTTACCAGCGGGGGGGTTCAATTCACCCCTCCACTTT. Residues: CASSLPAGGFNSPLHF.

The chain recombines TRBV4-2 with TRBJ1-2, with D uncertain. CDR1 is LGHNA, CDR2 YNFKEQ, per germline. The CDR3 is made up of 14 amino acids. V lost 1 base, J lost 7 bases, and 13 bases lay in between. The CDR3 sequence: CASSQGSDLLGYTF. Here the CDR3 DNA reads TGTGCCAGCAGCCAAGGGTCCGACCTCCTTGGCTACACCTTC.

This chain connects TRBV5-1 to TRBJ2-7, with TRBD2 matching over 10 bases. The CDR3 extends over 14 amino acids. Germline V gene data show CDR1 as SGHRS and CDR2 as YFSETQ. V shed 7 bases and J 5 bases; nucleotides not matched to a gene: 9. The CDR3 here is CASGSGRAYHEQYF. In DNA, the CDR3 is TGCGCCAGCGGAAGCGGGAGGGCCTACCACGAGCAGTACTTC.